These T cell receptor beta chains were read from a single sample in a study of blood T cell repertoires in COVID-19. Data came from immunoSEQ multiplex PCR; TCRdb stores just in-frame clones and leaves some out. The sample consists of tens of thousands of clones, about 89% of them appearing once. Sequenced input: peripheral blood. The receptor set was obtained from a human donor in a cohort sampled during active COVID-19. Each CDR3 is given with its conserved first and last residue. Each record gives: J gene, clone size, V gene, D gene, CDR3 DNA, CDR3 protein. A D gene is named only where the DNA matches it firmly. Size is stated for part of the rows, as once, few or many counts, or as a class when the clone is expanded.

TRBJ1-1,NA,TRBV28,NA,TGTGCCTCCCCCGGGAACACTGAAGCTTTCTTT,CASPGNTEAFF
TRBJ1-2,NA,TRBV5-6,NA,TGTGCCAGCAGCTTAGGGAGGAGGATCTATGGCTACACCTTC,CASSLGRRIYGYTF
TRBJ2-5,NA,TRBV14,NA,TGTGCCAGCAGCCAAGAAGGGGCGGCGACCCAGTACTTC,CASSQEGAATQYF
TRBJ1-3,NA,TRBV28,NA,TGTGCCAGCAGACCTCAGGGTTCTACTGGAAACACCATATATTTT,CASRPQGSTGNTIYF
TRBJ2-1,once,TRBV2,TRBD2,TGTGCCAGCAGTGACTTAAACGGGAGGTGGAGCTCCTACAATGAGCAGTTCTTC,CASSDLNGRWSSYNEQFF
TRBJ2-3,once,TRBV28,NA,TGTGCCAGCAGTTCCGGGACTCCAGTAGATACGCAGTATTTT,CASSSGTPVDTQYF
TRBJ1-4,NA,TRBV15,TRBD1,TGTGCCACCAGCAGAGATTGGGGGACAGGGAGCACTAATGAAAAACTGTTTTTT,CATSRDWGTGSTNEKLFF
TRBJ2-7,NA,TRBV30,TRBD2,TGTGCCTGGAGCCCTCGGGTCGGGCGGGGGTGGGTTCCAGGCGAGCAGTACTTC,CAWSPRVGRGWVPGEQYF
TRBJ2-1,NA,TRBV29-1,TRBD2,TGCAGCGTTGAATCCCTAGCGGGAAGGTCCTACAATGAGCAGTTCTTC,CSVESLAGRSYNEQFF
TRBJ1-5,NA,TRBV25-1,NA,TGTGCCAGCAGTGATCGGGACTTACAGCCCCAGCATTTT,CASSDRDLQPQHF
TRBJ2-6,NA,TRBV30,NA,TGTGCCTGGACAGGGACATCTGGGGCCAACGTCCTGACTTTC,CAWTGTSGANVLTF
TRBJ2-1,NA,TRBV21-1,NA,TGTGCCAGCAGCAAAGCGCTTGGGGGGATACAGTTCTTC,CASSKALGGIQFF
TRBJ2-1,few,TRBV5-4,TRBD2,TGTGCCAGCACCGGAAGGACCGGGACTAGCGGGGACAATGAGCAGTTCTTC,CASTGRTGTSGDNEQFF
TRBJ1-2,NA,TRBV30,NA,TGTGCCTGGACCTTAGCGGGGGGGAAGGGCTACACCTTC,CAWTLAGGKGYTF
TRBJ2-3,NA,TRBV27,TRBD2,TGTGCCAGCAGTTTAATTAATCTTAGGGGTAGCGGGAGGGCAGATACGCAGTATTTT,CASSLINLRGSGRADTQYF
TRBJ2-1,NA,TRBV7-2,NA,TGTGCCAGCAGCTTAGCGCCGGGACTGCCCTACAATGAGCAGTTCTTC,CASSLAPGLPYNEQFF